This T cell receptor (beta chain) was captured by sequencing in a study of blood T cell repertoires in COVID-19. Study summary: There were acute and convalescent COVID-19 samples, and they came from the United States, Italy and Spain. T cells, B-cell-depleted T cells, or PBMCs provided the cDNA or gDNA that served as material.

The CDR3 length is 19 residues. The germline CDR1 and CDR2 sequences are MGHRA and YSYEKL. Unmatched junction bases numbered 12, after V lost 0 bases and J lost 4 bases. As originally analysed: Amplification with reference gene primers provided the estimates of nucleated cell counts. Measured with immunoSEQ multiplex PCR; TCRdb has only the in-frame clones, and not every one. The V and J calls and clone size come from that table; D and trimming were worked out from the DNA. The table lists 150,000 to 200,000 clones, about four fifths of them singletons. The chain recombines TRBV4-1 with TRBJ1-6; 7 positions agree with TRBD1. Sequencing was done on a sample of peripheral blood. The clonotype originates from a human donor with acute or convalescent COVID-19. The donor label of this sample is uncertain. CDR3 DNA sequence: TGCGCCAGCAGCCAAGAACCCTTGGGACAGAGGGCTTATAATTCACCCCTCCACTTT. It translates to CASSQEPLGQRAYNSPLHF.